Listed here are 29 T cell receptor beta chains from one sample, sequenced in a study of immune characterization of retroperitoneal liposarcoma. In TCRdb, the PCR reads were re-called with MiXCR into one record per CDR3 protein. The sample gives roughly 10,000 distinct CDR3 sequences, approximately 28% of which show up once; 8% to 10% is in the top ten. The sequencing input was tumor tissue. All receptors derive from a male donor with retroperitoneal liposarcoma.

The chain is built from TRBV11-3 and TRBJ2-5, with D perhaps matching TRBD2 (6 bases). CDR3 length: 15 amino acids. Per the germline V gene, CDR1 is SGHNT and CDR2 is YENEEA. The V gene lost 5 bases and the J gene lost 11 bases, with 24 bases spanning the gap. CDR3 sequence (DNA): TGTGCCAGCAGCCCCGGCGATAGCGGATACAATGAGCAGTACTTC. The encoded protein is CASSPGDSGYNEQYF. Based on the CDR3 plus reference TRBV11-3 and TRBJ2-5, the full variable domain is EAGVVQSPRYKIIEKKQPVAFWCNPISGHNTLYWYLQNLGQGPELLIRYENEEAVDDSQLPKDRFSAERLKGVDSTLKIQPAELGDSAVYLCASSPGDSGYNEQYFGPGTRLLVL.

On this clonotype itself: One base away lies a much larger clone, so this may be a sequencing read error. This likely comes from a read error, as the CDR3 has no conserved phenylalanine or tryptophan at its end. V is TRBV12-3 or TRBV12-4 and J is TRBJ2-1, with TRBD2 matching over 12 bases. This CDR3 region has 14 residues. V lost 5 bases and J lost 6; bases outside the gene matches: 2. CDR3 coding DNA: TGTGCCAGCAGTGGACTAGCGGGATTCAATGAGCAGTTCCTC. Protein: CASSGLAGFNEQFL.

This clonotype has just a few counts. The chain has TRBV10-3 and TRBJ2-1; 8 bases map to TRBD1. The DNA end lines up better with TRBJ2-7; the J call may be wrong. CDR3 length equals 15 residues. CDR1 is ENHRY and CDR2 is SYGVKD in the germline V gene. The CDR3 sequence: CAISEMSGGYNEQYF. The CDR3 DNA reads TGTGCCATCAGTGAGATGTCAGGGGGCTACAATGAGCAGTACTTC.

The genes are TRBV6-6 and TRBJ2-2, with 9 bases that match TRBD2. Germline V gene lookup returns CDR1 MNHNY and CDR2 SVGAGI (reference sequence). The CDR3 has 16 residues. The V gene end was trimmed by 5 bases and the J gene end by 7 bases; junction bases not matched to a gene: 11. CDR3 sequence reads: CASSAVGLADVGELFF. The DNA for the CDR3 is TGTGCCAGCAGTGCCGTGGGACTAGCTGATGTCGGGGAGCTGTTTTTT.

This clonotype was detected a few times. The gene calls are TRBV6-6 and TRBJ1-3; D unclear. This CDR3 has 15 amino acids. Trimming took 0 bases from V and 1 from J, leaving 7 bases between them. In germline, CDR1 is MNHNY, CDR2 SVGAGI (reference sequence). CDR3 protein: CASSYSWLSGNTIYF. CDR3 DNA sequence: TGTGCCAGCAGTTACTCCTGGCTTTCTGGAAACACCATATATTTT.

This clonotype has just a few counts. This sequence joins TRBV12-3 or TRBV12-4 and TRBJ2-5; TRBD1 or TRBD2 may be the D gene (5 bases each). The V end lost 6 bases, the J end lost 11 bases, and 25 bases lay between the germline ends. The CDR3 contains 15 residues. In nucleotides, the CDR3 is TGTGCCAGCAGACCCGGGGCCAGATCAGACAATGAGCAGTACTTC. Amino acid sequence: CASRPGARSDNEQYF.

The V call is TRBV4-1, the J call TRBJ2-4; 10 bases match TRBD1. The J call may not be correct, given that the DNA end is closer to TRBJ2-5. The CDR3 extends over 15 amino acids. CDR1 is MGHRA and CDR2 is YSYEKL in the germline V gene. Here the CDR3 DNA reads TGCGCCAGCAGCCAGGACAGGGGGATTCAAGAGACCCAGTACTTC. Protein sequence: CASSQDRGIQETQYF.

The chain is built from TRBV7-2 and TRBJ1-1, with no clear D. V was trimmed by 3 bases and J by 0 bases, leaving 8 bases between them. From germline, CDR1 is SGHTA and CDR2 FQGNSA. This CDR3 has 14 residues. The CDR3 loop is CASSFYGMNTEAFF. The CDR3 nucleotides read TGTGCCAGCAGCTTCTACGGAATGAACACTGAAGCTTTCTTT.

This clonotype has more than one count but fewer than ten. The J gene is TRBJ1-1, the V gene TRBV6-6, with TRBD1 as a possible D gene (6 bases). V was trimmed by 2 bases and J by 2 bases, leaving 12 bases between them. Germline V CDR1 and CDR2: MNHNY, SVGAGI (reference sequence). The CDR3 is 15 amino acids. The DNA for the CDR3 is TGTGCCAGCAGTTACCAACAGGGTTTTAACACTGAAGCTTTCTTT. It yields the protein CASSYQQGFNTEAFF.

This clonotype was observed many times. V usage is TRBV6-1 and J usage is TRBJ2-1; D perhaps matches TRBD2 (5 bases). The J call may be faulty, since TRBJ2-7 better matches the DNA end. From germline, CDR1 is MNHNS and CDR2 SASEGT. The CDR3 contains 16 residues. The CDR3 reads CASVGSGVRMKNEQYF. Written as DNA, the CDR3 is TGTGCCAGCGTGGGGAGTGGGGTCAGGATGAAAAATGAGCAGTACTTC.

The chain joins TRBV12-3 or TRBV12-4 to TRBJ2-1; 8 bases line up with TRBD2. V lost 5 bases to trimming and J lost 1 base; unmatched junction nucleotides: 13. The CDR3 length is 18 residues. This CDR3 is CASSGSGEGRQSYNEQFF. The CDR3 nucleotides read TGTGCCAGCAGTGGTAGCGGGGAGGGCCGACAGTCCTACAATGAGCAGTTCTTC.

For this clonotype: Germline is not matched at one junction end, which may reflect a read error. The chain has TRBV7-7 and TRBJ2-1, with 12 bases matching TRBD2. This CDR3 spans 16 amino acids. Germline CDR1 is SSHAT and CDR2 is FNYEAQ (reference sequence). CDR3 protein: CASSPSGGGGAETQFF. CDR3 nucleotide sequence: TGTGCTAGCAGCCCTAGCGGGGGGGGGGGCGCCGAGACCCAGTTCTTC.

This clonotype is medium-sized within its sample. V is TRBV7-6 and J is TRBJ2-1, with D tentatively TRBD1 or TRBD2 (6 bases each). Looked up from germline, CDR1 is SGHVS and CDR2 is FNYEAQ. The CDR3 covers 14 residues. Trimming took off 7 bases at V and 9 bases at J, with 19 bases between the two ends. CDR3: CASKLSIQGGEQFF. The CDR3 DNA sequence: TGTGCCAGCAAACTTTCGATACAGGGAGGTGAGCAGTTCTTC.

Note on this clonotype: A read error is possible here, since a much larger clone lies one base away. The chain combines TRBV6-1 with TRBJ2-1, with TRBD1 matching 9 bases. Unmatched junction bases numbered 10, after V lost 6 bases and J lost 10 bases. This CDR3 has 14 residues. Germline V gene sequence: CDR1 MNHNS, CDR2 SASEGT. CDR3 sequence: CASREPGQGGEQFF. The DNA for the CDR3 is TGTGCCAGCAGGGAACCGGGACAGGGAGGCGAGCAGTTCTTC.

This clonotype is labeled medium-sized (0.01 to 0.1%). The chain carries TRBV7-6 and TRBJ2-5; the D is unclear. The CDR3 has 13 amino acids. V lost 1 base and J 0 bases, leaving 3 bases between the germline ends. Germline CDR1 is SGHVS and CDR2 is FNYEAQ. This chain's CDR3 is CASSLGYQETQYF. CDR3 DNA: TGTGCCAGCAGCTTAGGGTACCAAGAGACCCAGTACTTC.

This chain links TRBV6-8 with TRBJ2-5, with TRBD1 identical over 9 bases. Germline CDR1 is MNHGY and CDR2 is SAAAGT. The V gene end was trimmed by 2 bases and the J gene end by 11 bases; junction bases not matched to a gene: 12. This CDR3 contains 15 residues. DNA of the CDR3: TGTGCCAGCAGTTACGGGACAGGGTCCTACAATGAGCAGTACTTC. Protein product: CASSYGTGSYNEQYF.

This clonotype was recorded a few times. V is TRBV12-3 or TRBV12-4 and J is TRBJ2-1, with D hard to call. V gave up 2 bases and J gave up 10 bases, with 12 bases separating them. The CDR3 runs 13 residues. The CDR3 DNA reads as TGTGCCAGCAGTTTACTGGGCAGCTACGAGCAGTTCTTC. Protein sequence: CASSLLGSYEQFF.

The J gene is TRBJ2-1, the V gene TRBV6-4; 10 bases align to TRBD2. CDR3 length: 15 amino acids. CDR1 and CDR2 (germline): MRHNA, SNTAGT. The V segment lost 6 bases and the J segment 5 bases; nucleotides outside the gene matches: 7. CDR3 nucleotides: TGTGCCAGCAGCCCCCTAGCGGGAGAAAACAATGAGCAGTTCTTC. This encodes CASSPLAGENNEQFF.

This clonotype showed up just a few times. The chain links TRBV5-3 to TRBJ2-1; D is unresolved. TRBV5-3 is flagged as an ORF with uncertain function. The germline V and J ends were trimmed by 8 bases and 4 bases, with 13 bases remaining between them. The CDR3 has 13 residues. This CDR3 is CASVSGRYNEQFF. The CDR3, as DNA: TGTGCCAGTGTATCCGGGCGGTACAATGAGCAGTTCTTC.

The rearrangement uses TRBV6-5 and TRBJ2-1; the match to TRBD1 covers 7 bases. With 2 bases clipped from V and 10 bases from J, the junction kept 14 bases outside the gene matches. CDR1 and CDR2 from the germline V gene are MNHEY and SVGAGI. There are 16 residues in the CDR3. The DNA for the CDR3 is TGTGCCAGCAGTTACGCCGCGACAGGGAACCCCTACGAGCAGTTCTTC. Its translation is CASSYAATGNPYEQFF.

Turning to this clonotype: Given a much more abundant clone one base away, this may be a read error. This chain joins TRBV6-5 and TRBJ2-3, with TRBD2 identical over 11 bases. Trimming at V came to 5 bases and at J to 2 bases, leaving 6 bases not matched to a gene. CDR3 length: 16 amino acids. CDR1 MNHEY and CDR2 SVGAGI come from the germline V gene. CDR3 in DNA: TGTGCCAGCAGTCCAGAACTAGCGGGAGTCACAGATACGCAGTATTTT. This gives the protein CASSPELAGVTDTQYF.

The CDR3 sequence is CASSYVRNQETQYF. Written as DNA, the CDR3 is TGTGCCAGCAGTTATGTCCGGAACCAAGAGACCCAGTACTTC. The gene calls are TRBV6-1 and TRBJ2-5, with unresolved D. Trimming took 5 bases from V and 0 from J, leaving 10 bases between them. Germline loops: CDR1 MNHNS, CDR2 SASEGT. The length of the CDR3 is 14 residues.

This chain joins TRBV6-6 and TRBJ2-1, with TRBD2 matching over 13 bases. Germline CDR1 and CDR2: MNHNY and SVGAGI (reference sequence). The junction had 3 bases not matched to a gene; V was cut back by 2 bases and J by 2 bases. This CDR3 has 17 amino acids. Here the CDR3 reads CASSYGTSGIPYNEQFF. Here the CDR3 DNA reads TGTGCCAGCAGTTACGGGACTAGCGGGATCCCCTACAATGAGCAGTTCTTC.

The J gene is TRBJ2-5, the V gene TRBV6-2 or TRBV6-3, with 9 positions matching TRBD2. The trim removed 2 bases at V and 5 bases at J, leaving 6 bases unmatched. The germline CDR1 and CDR2 sequences are MNHEY and SVGEGT. CDR3 size: 15 residues. The CDR3 DNA reads as TGTGCCAGCAGTTACGGCGGGAGGGTAGGGGAGACCCAGTACTTC. Its protein product is CASSYGGRVGETQYF.

This clonotype is termed medium-sized. The rearrangement links TRBV7-3 to TRBJ2-1; D is unresolved. Trimming left V 2 bases short and J 2 bases short, with 10 bases between. The length of the CDR3 is 15 residues. Germline V gives CDR1 SGHTA, CDR2 FQGTGA. This chain's CDR3 is CASSLDNGAYNEQFF. In nucleotides, the CDR3 is TGTGCCAGCAGCTTAGACAATGGGGCCTACAATGAGCAGTTCTTC.

The chain joins TRBV11-3 to TRBJ2-7, with D possibly TRBD2 on 5 matching bases. CDR1 and CDR2 (germline): SGHNT, YENEEA. This CDR3 region has 15 residues. Trimming took off 3 bases at V and 7 bases at J, with 19 bases between the two ends. The CDR3 DNA is TGTGCCAGCAGCTTGAGCTTCGGGAACTACAATGAGCAGTACTTC. This codes for CASSLSFGNYNEQYF.

A few counts support this clonotype. V gene TRBV6-1 combines with J gene TRBJ2-1; a weak D match, TRBD2 (6 bases). The end of the DNA fits TRBJ2-7 better, so the J call may be wrong. The CDR3 spans 14 residues. Germline values: CDR1 MNHNS, CDR2 SASEGT. DNA of the CDR3: TGTGCCAGCAAAGTCTCAGGCGGCGGGGATGAGCAGTACTTC. It translates to CASKVSGGGDEQYF.

This chain uses TRBV12-3 or TRBV12-4 with TRBJ2-5; TRBD1 matches 7 bases. The V gene end was trimmed by 3 bases and the J gene end by 2 bases; junction bases not matched to a gene: 6. The CDR3 covers 15 residues. CDR3 in amino acids: CASSFVGTEQETQYF. CDR3 bases: TGTGCCAGCAGTTTCGTTGGGACAGAGCAAGAGACCCAGTACTTC.

This clonotype is classed as medium-sized. The V and J genes are TRBV10-1 and TRBJ2-1; D might be TRBD1 (5 bases). CDR3 size: 13 residues. V was pared by 2 bases and J by 10 bases, with 12 bases between. CDR1 WNHNN and CDR2 SYGVQD come from the germline V gene (reference sequence). CDR3 loop: CASSEGHSYEQFF. DNA for the CDR3: TGCGCCAGCAGTGAGGGACACTCCTACGAGCAGTTCTTC.